This T cell receptor (beta chain) is from a study of cytomegalovirus exposure and HLA in healthy donors. The study, taken as a whole, reports: One cluster of highly shared sequence variants probably arose as a sequencing artifact. Cytomegalovirus-associated status was assigned to fewer than 200 TCR beta chains.

The PCR made use of 60 Vbeta and 13 Jbeta primers. Libraries were prepared by immunoSEQ multiplex PCR; TCRdb keeps only in-frame clonotypes and omits some of them. The data hold about 130,000 clones, with about four fifths observed a single time. This clone turned up a few times. Its antigen is not identified. Other DNA sequences in this specimen translate into the identical CDR3. The CDR3 runs to 14 residues. The germline V and J ends were trimmed by 1 base and 1 base, with 7 bases remaining between them. In germline, CDR1 is LGHNA, CDR2 YNFKEQ. The receptor was derived from a human donor in good health. Sequencing was carried out using PBMCs. The chain links TRBV4-2 to TRBJ1-1; tentatively, D is TRBD1 (6 bases). The CDR3 spells CASSQGGQNTEAFF. The CDR3 nucleotides read TGTGCCAGCAGCCAAGGGGGGCAGAACACTGAAGCTTTCTTT.